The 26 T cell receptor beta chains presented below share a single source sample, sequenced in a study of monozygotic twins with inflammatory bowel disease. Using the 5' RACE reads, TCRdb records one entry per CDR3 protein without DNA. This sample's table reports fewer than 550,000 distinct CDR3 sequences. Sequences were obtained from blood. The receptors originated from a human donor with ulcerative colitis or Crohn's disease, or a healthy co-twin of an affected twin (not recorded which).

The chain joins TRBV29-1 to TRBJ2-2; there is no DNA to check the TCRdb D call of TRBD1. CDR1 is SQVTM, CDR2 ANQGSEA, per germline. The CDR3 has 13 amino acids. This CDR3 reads CSVETGGTGELFF.

The CDR3 spells CASSKRTGPNTEAFF. The chain combines TRBV7-9 with TRBJ1-1; TCRdb returns TRBD1, unconfirmable since there is no DNA. CDR3 length: 15 amino acids. Per germline, CDR1 SEHNR and CDR2 FQNEAQ (reference sequence). Variable domain in full (rest from reference TRBV7-9 and TRBJ1-1): DTGVSQNPRHKITKRGQNVTFRCDPISEHNRLYWYRQTLGQGPEFLTYFQNEAQLEKSRLLSDRFSAERPKGSFSTLEIQRTEQGDSAMYLCASSKRTGPNTEAFFGQGTRLTVV.

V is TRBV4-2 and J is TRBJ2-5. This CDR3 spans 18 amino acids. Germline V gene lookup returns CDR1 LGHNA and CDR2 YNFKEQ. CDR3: CASSQDGGVAGVWETQYF.

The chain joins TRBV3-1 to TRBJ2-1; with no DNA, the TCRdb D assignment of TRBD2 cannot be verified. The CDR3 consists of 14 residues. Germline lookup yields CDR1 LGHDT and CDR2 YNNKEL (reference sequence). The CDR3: CASSSGTSGNEQFF.

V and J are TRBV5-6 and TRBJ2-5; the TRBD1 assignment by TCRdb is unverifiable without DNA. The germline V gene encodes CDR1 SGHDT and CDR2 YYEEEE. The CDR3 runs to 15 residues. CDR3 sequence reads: CASSFQQGMGETQYF.

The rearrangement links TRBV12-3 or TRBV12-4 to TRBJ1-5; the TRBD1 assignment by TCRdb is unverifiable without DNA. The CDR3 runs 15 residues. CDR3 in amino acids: CASSLGPQGEQPQHF.

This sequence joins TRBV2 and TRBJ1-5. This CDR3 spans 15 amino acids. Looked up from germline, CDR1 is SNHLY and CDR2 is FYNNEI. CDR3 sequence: CASSVGSLSNQPQHF.

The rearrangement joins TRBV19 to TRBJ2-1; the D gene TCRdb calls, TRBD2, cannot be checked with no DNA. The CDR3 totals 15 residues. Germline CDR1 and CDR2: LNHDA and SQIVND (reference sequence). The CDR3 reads CASTKGGGMNNEQFF.

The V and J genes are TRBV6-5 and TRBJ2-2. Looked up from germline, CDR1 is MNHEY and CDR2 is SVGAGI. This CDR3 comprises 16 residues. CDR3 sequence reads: CASSYFGGTNTGELFF.

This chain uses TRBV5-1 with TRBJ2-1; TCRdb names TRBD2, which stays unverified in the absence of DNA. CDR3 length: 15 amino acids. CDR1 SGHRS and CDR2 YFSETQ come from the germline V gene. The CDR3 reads CASSFGTSGGAEQFF.

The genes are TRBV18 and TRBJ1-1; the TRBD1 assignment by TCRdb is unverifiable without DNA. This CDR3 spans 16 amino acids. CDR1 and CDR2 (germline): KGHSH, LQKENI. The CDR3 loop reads CASSPQAPGMGTEAFF. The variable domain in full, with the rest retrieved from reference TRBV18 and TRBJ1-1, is NAGVMQNPRHLVRRRGQEARLRCSPMKGHSHVYWYRQLPEEGLKFMVYLQKENIIDESGMPKERFSAEFPKEGPSILRIQQVVRGDSAAYFCASSPQAPGMGTEAFFGQGTRLTVV.

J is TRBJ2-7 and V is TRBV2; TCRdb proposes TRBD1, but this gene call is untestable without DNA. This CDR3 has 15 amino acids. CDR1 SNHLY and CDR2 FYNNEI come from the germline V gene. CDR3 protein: CASSETWGEAYEQYF.

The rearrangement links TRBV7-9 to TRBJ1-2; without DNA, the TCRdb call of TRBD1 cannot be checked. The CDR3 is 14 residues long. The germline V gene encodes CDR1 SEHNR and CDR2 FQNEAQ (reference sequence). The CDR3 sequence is CASSPPWDRYGYTF.

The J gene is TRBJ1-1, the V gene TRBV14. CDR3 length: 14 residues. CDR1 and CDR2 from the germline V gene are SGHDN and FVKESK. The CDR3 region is CASSQDLGGTEAFF. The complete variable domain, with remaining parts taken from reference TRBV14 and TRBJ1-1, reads EAGVTQFPSHSVIEKGQTVTLRCDPISGHDNLYWYRRVMGKEIKFLLHFVKESKQDESGMPNNRFLAERTGGTYSTLKVQPAELEDSGVYFCASSQDLGGTEAFFGQGTRLTVV.

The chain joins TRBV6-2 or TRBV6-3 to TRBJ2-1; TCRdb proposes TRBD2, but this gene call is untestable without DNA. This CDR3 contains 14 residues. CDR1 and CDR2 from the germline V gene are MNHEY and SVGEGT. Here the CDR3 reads CASSFGPRLAVGFF.

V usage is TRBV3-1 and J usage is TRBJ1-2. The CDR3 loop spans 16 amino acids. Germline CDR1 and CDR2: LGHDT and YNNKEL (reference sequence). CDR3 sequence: CASSHPPWRGIYGYTF.

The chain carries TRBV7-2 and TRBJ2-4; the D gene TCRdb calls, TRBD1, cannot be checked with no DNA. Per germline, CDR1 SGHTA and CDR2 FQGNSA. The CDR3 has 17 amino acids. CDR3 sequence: CASSFPPGTVAKNIQYF.

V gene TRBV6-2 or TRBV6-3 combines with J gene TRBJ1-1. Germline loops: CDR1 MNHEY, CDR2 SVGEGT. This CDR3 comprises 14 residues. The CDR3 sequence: CASSPNQRNTEAFF.

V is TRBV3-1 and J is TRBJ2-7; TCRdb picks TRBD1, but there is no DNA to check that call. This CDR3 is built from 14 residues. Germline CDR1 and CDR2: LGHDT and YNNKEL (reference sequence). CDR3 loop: CASSQGTGSYEQYF.

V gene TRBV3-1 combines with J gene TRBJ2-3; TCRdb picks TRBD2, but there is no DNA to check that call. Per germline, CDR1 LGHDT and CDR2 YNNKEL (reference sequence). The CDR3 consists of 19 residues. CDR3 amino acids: CASSQELGTSERGADTQYF.

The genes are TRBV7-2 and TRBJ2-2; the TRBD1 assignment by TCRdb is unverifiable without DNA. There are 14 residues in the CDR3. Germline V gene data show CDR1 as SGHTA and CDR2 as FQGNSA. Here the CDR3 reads CASSSKRGPGELFF.

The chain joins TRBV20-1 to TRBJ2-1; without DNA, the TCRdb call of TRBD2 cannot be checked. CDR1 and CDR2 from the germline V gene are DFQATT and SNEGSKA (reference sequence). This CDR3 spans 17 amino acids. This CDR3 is CSASGLAGANPNNEQFF.

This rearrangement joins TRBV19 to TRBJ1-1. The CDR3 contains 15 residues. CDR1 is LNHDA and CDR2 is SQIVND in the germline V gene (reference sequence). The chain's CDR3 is CASSIDRAGNTEAFF.

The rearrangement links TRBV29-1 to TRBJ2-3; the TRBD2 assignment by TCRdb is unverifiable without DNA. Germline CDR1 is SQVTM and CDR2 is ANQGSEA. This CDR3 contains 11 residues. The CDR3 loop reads CSVQLAGPQYF.

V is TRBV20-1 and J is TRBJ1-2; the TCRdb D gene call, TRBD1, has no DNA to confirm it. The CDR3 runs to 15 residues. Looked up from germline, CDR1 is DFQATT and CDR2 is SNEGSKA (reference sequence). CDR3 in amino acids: CSASGTGLTSYGYTF.

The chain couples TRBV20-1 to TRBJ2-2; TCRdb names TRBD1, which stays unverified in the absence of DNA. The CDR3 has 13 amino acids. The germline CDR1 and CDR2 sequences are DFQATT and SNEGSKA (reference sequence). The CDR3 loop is CSAPQGVTGELFF.